Detailed here is one TCR beta chain. Its target is unknown. Time point: roughly 11-day in vitro stimulation with candidate neoantigen peptide 4. TCR sequencing covered a few patients who responded to pembrolizumab. A no-peptide control culture served as baseline for clone fold changes. Here immunoSEQ multiplex PCR was the method, and the copy in TCRdb shows in-frame clones only, minus some. The sample has more than 11,000 clones, around 80% seen once. This sample was included in a study of PD-1 blockade in mismatch repair-deficient tumors. This CDR3 contains 17 residues. Looked up from germline, CDR1 is LNHDA and CDR2 is SQIVND (reference sequence). V shed 1 base, J shed 8 bases, and the junction held 9 bases outside the gene matches.

This sequence joins TRBV19 and TRBJ2-1; 12 nucleotides match TRBD1. Sequenced material: cells cultured in vitro, taken from a patient treated with pembrolizumab. The clonotype was recovered from an adult with mismatch repair-deficient cancer. The CDR3 region is CASSIALPGQGAYEQFF. CDR3 in DNA: TGTGCCAGTAGTATAGCCCTACCGGGACAGGGGGCCTATGAGCAGTTCTTC. Based on the CDR3 plus reference TRBV19 and TRBJ2-1, the full variable domain is DGGITQSPKYLFRKEGQNVTLSCEQNLNHDAMYWYRQDPGQGLRLIYYSQIVNDFQKGDIAEGYSVSREKKESFPLTVTSAQKNPTAFYLCASSIALPGQGAYEQFFGPGTRLTVL.